The T cell receptor beta chain under discussion was sequenced for a study of cytomegalovirus exposure and HLA in healthy donors. Findings and caveats of the study: Sequencing likely produced, as an artifact, a cluster of highly shared sequence variants. Looking again later, the authors saw that most CMV-associated TCR beta chains seemed HLA-restricted. Researchers counted about 150 TCR beta chains as cytomegalovirus-associated.

With 60 Vbeta and 13 Jbeta primers, the PCR was carried out. TCRdb keeps only in-frame clones here, not all; method: immunoSEQ multiplex PCR. The sample has some 180,000 clones, 60% to 80% seen once; the top ten hold roughly 3%. The germline V gene encodes CDR1 MNHEY and CDR2 SVGAGI. V lost 2 bases, J lost 3 bases, and 0 bases stayed unmatched. The CDR3 sequence is 13 residues long. Nominally healthy donors provided the samples, though records likely missed some immune exposures. Details on this clone: As yet, its antigen is unknown.

Sequencing used PBMCs. The rearrangement links TRBV6-5 to TRBJ2-7; 8 nucleotides agree with TRBD1. The receptor was derived from a woman younger than 45 in good health and CMV-seronegative. The CDR3 spells CASSYTGGYEQYF. The CDR3 bases are TGTGCCAGCAGTTACACAGGGGGCTACGAGCAGTACTTC.